These 8 T cell receptor beta chains were sequenced from one sample in a study of blood T cell repertoires in COVID-19. TCRdb's table, derived via immunoSEQ multiplex PCR, lists solely in-frame clones and lacks some. The table includes under 200,000 clones, 80% to 85% detected once. The sample comprised PBMCs or T cells enriched from blood (not recorded which). These receptors were collected from a woman between 50 and 59 years old who had recovered from COVID-19.

The rearrangement uses TRBV7-9 and TRBJ1-2; D may be TRBD1 (5 bases). Germline CDR1 SEHNR, CDR2 FQNEAQ (reference sequence). Trimming took off 3 bases at V and 3 bases at J, with 8 bases between the two ends. CDR3 length: 13 amino acids. CDR3 bases: TGTGCCAGCAGCTTGGACACATACTATGGCTACACCTTC. Its translation is CASSLDTYYGYTF.

The genes are TRBV11-2 and TRBJ1-5; D is unclear. Germline loops: CDR1 SGHAT, CDR2 FQNNGV. The V gene lost 5 bases and the J gene lost 7 bases, with 15 bases spanning the gap. The CDR3 has 14 residues. CDR3 sequence reads: CASSPSGFGQPQHF. In nucleotides, the CDR3 is TGTGCCAGCAGCCCGAGCGGTTTTGGGCAGCCCCAGCATTTT. The whole variable domain, remainder taken from reference TRBV11-2 and TRBJ1-5, is EAGVAQSPRYKIIEKRQSVAFWCNPISGHATLYWYQQILGQGPKLLIQFQNNGVVDDSQLPKDRFSAERLKGVDSTLKIQPAKLEDSAVYLCASSPSGFGQPQHFGDGTRLSIL.

The CDR3 DNA follows: TGTGCCAGCAGTTCCTATTCCCGGGACTATAAAAACATTCAGTACTTC. Residues: CASSSYSRDYKNIQYF. The chain has TRBV27 and TRBJ2-4; 7 bases align to TRBD2. V shed 4 bases, J shed 4 bases, and the junction held 10 bases outside the gene matches. Germline V gives CDR1 MNHEY, CDR2 SMNVEV (reference sequence). The CDR3 sequence is 16 residues long.

The count of this clone is one. This chain joins TRBV2 and TRBJ2-6; 8 nucleotides line up with TRBD2. The CDR3 totals 14 residues. V lost 8 bases to trimming and J lost 5 bases; unmatched junction nucleotides: 5. From germline, CDR1 is SNHLY and CDR2 FYNNEI. The DNA of the CDR3 is TGTGCCAGCGAACTAGCGGCGCGGGCCAACGTCCTGACTTTC. It yields the protein CASELAARANVLTF.

The chain recombines TRBV24-1 with TRBJ1-1; 7 nucleotides line up with TRBD1. V shed 1 base and J 10 bases; nucleotides not matched to a gene: 8. Germline CDR1 KGHDR, CDR2 SFDVKD. The length of the CDR3 is 14 residues. The CDR3 DNA reads as TGTGCCACCAGTGATTTTAAGGGGGCAGGTGGAGCTTTCTTT. Protein: CATSDFKGAGGAFF.

This clone was counted a single time. The rearrangement joins TRBV18 to TRBJ2-7; 7 nucleotides line up with TRBD1. V trimming: 5 bases; J trimming: 6 bases; junction bases outside the gene matches: 7. This CDR3 region has 13 residues. Looked up from germline, CDR1 is KGHSH and CDR2 is LQKENI. CDR3: CASSAGTAVEQYF. The DNA of the CDR3 is TGTGCCAGCTCAGCTGGGACAGCCGTCGAGCAGTACTTC.

This clone has more than one count but fewer than ten. V and J are TRBV9 and TRBJ2-7, with D perhaps TRBD2 (5 bases). The germline V and J ends were trimmed by 0 bases and 0 bases, with 7 bases remaining between them. Per the germline V gene, CDR1 is SGDLS and CDR2 is YYNGEE. This CDR3 comprises 14 residues. In nucleotides, the CDR3 is TGTGCCAGCAGCGTAGACGGGAACTCCTACGAGCAGTACTTC. Encoded protein: CASSVDGNSYEQYF.

The chain is built from TRBV4-2 and TRBJ2-4; 7 nucleotides align to TRBD2. Germline CDR1 and CDR2: LGHNA and YNFKEQ. V lost 1 base, J lost 0 bases, and 6 bases stayed unmatched. The CDR3 totals 17 residues. DNA for the CDR3: TGTGCCAGCAGCCAAGTGTTCGCGGGAGTAGCCAAAAACATTCAGTACTTC. Translated: CASSQVFAGVAKNIQYF.